The 29 T cell receptor beta chains given below trace back to one sample, sequenced in a study of shared clonotypes between healthy human individuals. Measured with immunoSEQ multiplex PCR; TCRdb has only the in-frame clones, and not every one. Of roughly 1,600,000 clones listed, around 98.5% are singletons. The sample taken for sequencing was naive CD4+ T cells sorted from blood. Subset here: CD45RA+ positively selected. These receptors came from a man between 25 and 39 years old in good health.

This clone was seen a single time. The chain carries TRBV29-1 and TRBJ2-5, with 8 bases matching TRBD2. V shed 7 bases, J shed 5 bases, and the junction held 9 bases outside the gene matches. The CDR3 covers 13 residues. Germline loops: CDR1 SQVTM, CDR2 ANQGSEA. Here the CDR3 DNA reads TGCAGCGCCTCCGGGGGGGGCGGTGAGACCCAGTACTTC. Amino acid sequence: CSASGGGGETQYF.

This chain links TRBV4-1 with TRBJ2-3; TRBD2 matches 10 bases. Germline loops: CDR1 MGHRA, CDR2 YSYEKL. The V and J ends lost 2 bases and 2 bases, in that order; junction bases with no gene match: 4. This CDR3 spans 16 amino acids. The CDR3 loop is CASSQLGLAATDTQYF. The CDR3 DNA sequence: TGCGCCAGCAGCCAACTCGGACTAGCGGCCACAGATACGCAGTATTTT.

The V call is TRBV27, the J call TRBJ2-3; 7 nucleotides agree with TRBD2. The CDR3 covers 16 residues. V shed 6 bases, J shed 2 bases, and the junction held 11 bases outside the gene matches. CDR1 is MNHEY, CDR2 SMNVEV, per germline (reference sequence). Here the CDR3 reads CASRRQISGHTDTQYF. Here the CDR3 DNA reads TGTGCCAGCAGGCGACAGATTAGCGGGCACACAGATACGCAGTATTTT.

V gene TRBV11-2 combines with J gene TRBJ1-2, with 8 bases matching TRBD1. CDR1 and CDR2 from the germline V gene are SGHAT and FQNNGV. The CDR3 extends over 19 amino acids. V shed 4 bases and J 5 bases; nucleotides not matched to a gene: 21. The CDR3 protein is CASSSRSTGGLFDSYGYTF. CDR3 DNA sequence: TGTGCCAGCAGCTCACGCAGCACAGGGGGACTTTTCGATAGTTATGGCTACACCTTC.

This chain links TRBV6-5 with TRBJ1-2, with D perhaps TRBD1 (5 bases). Germline CDR1 MNHEY, CDR2 SVGAGI. The CDR3 loop spans 14 amino acids. The germline V and J ends were trimmed by 4 bases and 3 bases, with 12 bases remaining between them. The CDR3 DNA is TGTGCCAGCAGTTCCCGGGCAGGGCACTATGGCTACACCTTC. Translating gives CASSSRAGHYGYTF.

V is TRBV6-1 and J is TRBJ2-1, with TRBD2 matching over 14 bases. The trim removed 7 bases at V and 7 bases at J, leaving 6 bases unmatched. Germline CDR1 MNHNS, CDR2 SASEGT. The CDR3 covers 15 residues. This CDR3 is CASTRLAGGENEQFF. In DNA form, the CDR3 reads TGTGCCAGCACCAGACTAGCGGGAGGGGAGAATGAGCAGTTCTTC.

In its sample, this clone was seen once. The rearrangement links TRBV7-8 to TRBJ2-7; D may be TRBD2 (6 bases). Germline loops: CDR1 SGHVS, CDR2 FQNEAQ. Trimming pared 5 bases from V and 2 bases from J, leaving 16 bases between. This CDR3 spans 15 amino acids. CDR3 loop: CASSLGSMKAYEQYF. The CDR3 region has the DNA TGTGCCAGCAGCCTCGGGAGTATGAAAGCCTACGAGCAGTACTTC.

V usage is TRBV6-5 and J usage is TRBJ2-7; D not certain. Germline V gene sequence: CDR1 MNHEY, CDR2 SVGAGI. The V end was cut by 0 bases, the J end by 5 bases, with 17 bases between. The CDR3 loop spans 16 amino acids. Written as DNA, the CDR3 is TGTGCCAGCAGTTACTCGATGTCACCCTCTCCGAACGAGCAGTACTTC. Protein: CASSYSMSPSPNEQYF.

The chain is built from TRBV28 and TRBJ2-7; 13 positions agree with TRBD2. Germline V gene lookup returns CDR1 MDHEN and CDR2 SYDVKM. Trimming took 1 base from V and 4 from J; bases not matched to a gene: 4. This CDR3 has 16 amino acids. The CDR3 sequence is CASSLYRTSGSYEQYF. For the CDR3, the DNA is TGTGCCAGCAGTTTATACCGGACTAGCGGGAGTTACGAGCAGTACTTC.

J is TRBJ2-3 and V is TRBV5-4, with TRBD1 matching over 8 bases. The CDR3 consists of 14 residues. Per the germline V gene, CDR1 is SGHNT and CDR2 is YYREEE (reference sequence). The V gene end was trimmed by 3 bases and the J gene end by 4 bases; junction bases not matched to a gene: 4. The DNA for the CDR3 is TGTGCCAGCAGCTACCCAGGGGGCCCAGATACGCAGTATTTT. It yields the protein CASSYPGGPDTQYF.

The chain joins TRBV18 to TRBJ2-7; D possibly corresponds to TRBD1 (5 bases). Between the trimmed V and J ends, which lost 6 bases and 7 bases, there was a span of 22 bases. Germline loops: CDR1 KGHSH, CDR2 LQKENI. The CDR3 totals 15 residues. The CDR3 DNA follows: TGTGCCAGCTCGCTTGACAGTTTGGGTTTCTCGGAGCAGTACTTC. Amino acids: CASSLDSLGFSEQYF.

The chain uses TRBV11-2 and TRBJ2-5; TRBD1 aligns across 7 bases. In germline, CDR1 is SGHAT, CDR2 FQNNGV. V shed 5 bases, J shed 4 bases, and the junction held 4 bases outside the gene matches. This CDR3 has 13 amino acids. This CDR3 is CASSRTGAETQYF. The CDR3 DNA follows: TGTGCCAGCAGCCGTACAGGGGCAGAGACCCAGTACTTC.

Comments on this clone: This same CDR3 is encoded by further DNA sequences in the sample. The chain links TRBV5-1 to TRBJ2-1; D perhaps matches TRBD2 (6 bases). The germline gives CDR1 SGHRS, CDR2 YFSETQ. The CDR3 contains 15 residues. The ends were cut back, 0 bases at V and 4 bases at J, with 11 bases in the middle. The CDR3 sequence: CASSLAGGRYNEQFF. CDR3 nucleotides: TGCGCCAGCAGCTTGGCTGGGGGGAGATACAATGAGCAGTTCTTC.

V and J are TRBV7-2 and TRBJ2-3; 10 bases agree with TRBD2. The germline CDR1 and CDR2 sequences are SGHTA and FQGNSA. J gave up 3 bases and V 6 bases, and 6 bases lay outside the gene matches. The CDR3 is made up of 15 amino acids. The CDR3 region has the DNA TGTGCCAGCAGGTCGCCGGGACTAGCGACAGATACGCAGTATTTT. Translated, it gives CASRSPGLATDTQYF.

The V gene is TRBV28, the J gene TRBJ2-2; D is ambiguous. Germline loops: CDR1 MDHEN, CDR2 SYDVKM. The ends were cut back, 5 bases at V and 3 bases at J, with 7 bases in the middle. The CDR3 has 13 amino acids. CDR3 nucleotide sequence: TGTGCCAGCAGTCAATATTACACCGGGGAGCTGTTTTTT. Its protein is CASSQYYTGELFF.

As for this clone: This sample also contains other DNA sequences that code for the same CDR3. CDR3: CASSSRDRSSYEQYF. CDR3 nucleotide sequence: TGTGCCAGCAGCTCCCGGGACAGAAGCTCCTACGAGCAGTACTTC. The chain uses TRBV5-4 and TRBJ2-7, with 7 bases that match TRBD1. The ends lost 3 bases at V and 0 bases at J; junction bases unmatched: 6. This CDR3 has 15 residues. Per germline, CDR1 SGHNT and CDR2 YYREEE (reference sequence).

Turning to this clone: The identical CDR3 is also encoded by other nucleotide sequences in the sample. The gene calls are TRBV5-1 and TRBJ2-5, with D maybe TRBD1 (6 bases). Looked up from germline, CDR1 is SGHRS and CDR2 is YFSETQ. The CDR3 totals 15 residues. V lost 0 bases to trimming and J lost 1 base, with 10 bases between them. CDR3 loop: CASSLAQGLQETQYF. As DNA, the CDR3 is TGCGCCAGCAGCTTGGCCCAGGGGCTCCAAGAGACCCAGTACTTC.

V usage is TRBV5-6 and J usage is TRBJ1-4; weak D call: TRBD1 (5 bases). The germline CDR1 and CDR2 sequences are SGHDT and YYEEEE. Trimming removed 3 bases at V and 11 bases at J, with 14 bases between. The CDR3 totals 13 residues. The CDR3 sequence: CASSWQPGTKLFF. The DNA of the CDR3 is TGTGCCAGCAGCTGGCAGCCGGGGACGAAACTGTTTTTT.

The rearrangement joins TRBV19 to TRBJ2-2; the D gene is possibly TRBD2 (5 bases). This CDR3 has 14 amino acids. V was trimmed by 7 bases and J by 3 bases, leaving 12 bases between them. Germline lookup yields CDR1 LNHDA and CDR2 SQIVND (reference sequence). In DNA form, the CDR3 reads TGTGCCAGTACCTGGTGGGGAGACACCGGGGAGCTGTTTTTT. It yields the protein CASTWWGDTGELFF.

The chain carries TRBV10-3 and TRBJ2-2, with a weak D call TRBD2 (6 bases). This CDR3 spans 14 amino acids. Germline assignment: CDR1 ENHRY and CDR2 SYGVKD. V lost 0 bases, J lost 5 bases, and 7 bases lay in between. The CDR3 sequence: CAISESGGTGELFF. In nucleotides, the CDR3 is TGTGCCATCAGTGAGTCGGGGGGAACCGGGGAGCTGTTTTTT.

The J gene is TRBJ1-4, the V gene TRBV10-2; no reliable D call. Trimming shortened V by 4 bases and J by 4 bases, and 13 bases separated the two germline ends. This CDR3 has 15 residues. Per the germline V gene, CDR1 is WSHSY and CDR2 is SAAADI. The chain's CDR3 is CASSGGSDVNEKLFF. In DNA form, the CDR3 reads TGCGCCAGCAGTGGGGGAAGCGATGTTAATGAAAAACTGTTTTTT.

The chain recombines TRBV29-1 with TRBJ2-2; TRBD2 might be the D (5 bases). CDR1 is SQVTM and CDR2 is ANQGSEA in the germline V gene. The CDR3 runs 15 residues. V was clipped by 4 bases and J by 5 bases, with 17 bases between them. As DNA, the CDR3 is TGCAGCGTTGTTCTATGGGGAGCCGGAACCGGGGAGCTGTTTTTT. It is translated as CSVVLWGAGTGELFF.

This chain uses TRBV7-9 with TRBJ2-7; no firm D call. The V end lost 2 bases, the J end lost 7 bases, and 9 bases lay between the germline ends. Per the germline V gene, CDR1 is SEHNR and CDR2 is FQNEAQ (reference sequence). This CDR3 has 12 amino acids. The CDR3 loop reads CASSLNLGEQYF. CDR3 bases: TGTGCCAGCAGCTTAAACTTAGGAGAGCAGTACTTC.

The rearrangement uses TRBV30 and TRBJ1-1; D is unclear. Deletions cut 0 bases from V and 6 bases from J, with 11 bases between. Looked up from germline, CDR1 is GTSNPN and CDR2 is SVGIG (reference sequence). The CDR3 runs to 13 residues. CDR3 sequence (DNA): TGTGCCTGGAGTGTACTGGGTATGGCTGAAGCTTTCTTT. Encoded protein: CAWSVLGMAEAFF.

The chain combines TRBV5-4 with TRBJ1-4, with TRBD1 matching 9 bases. The ends lost 4 bases at V and 5 bases at J; junction bases unmatched: 3. Per the germline V gene, CDR1 is SGHNT and CDR2 is YYREEE (reference sequence). The CDR3 consists of 14 residues. For the CDR3, the DNA is TGTGCCAGCAGCAAAGGACAGGGGAATGAAAAACTGTTTTTT. Encoded protein: CASSKGQGNEKLFF. Full variable domain (missing parts from reference TRBV5-4 and TRBJ1-4): ETGVTQSPTHLIKTRGQQVTLRCSSQSGHNTVSWYQQALGQGPQFIFQYYREEENGRGNFPPRFSGLQFPNYSSELNVNALELDDSALYLCASSKGQGNEKLFFGSGTQLSVL.

This chain joins TRBV18 and TRBJ2-7; 10 nucleotides match TRBD2. The junction had 5 bases not matched to a gene; V was cut back by 3 bases and J by 6 bases. This CDR3 is 14 amino acids long. Germline CDR1 KGHSH, CDR2 LQKENI. CDR3 bases: TGTGCCAGCTCACCGACTAGCGGGCTCTCCGAGCAGTACTTC. It encodes CASSPTSGLSEQYF.

The rearrangement links TRBV29-1 to TRBJ1-1; maybe TRBD1 (6 bases). In germline, CDR1 is SQVTM, CDR2 ANQGSEA. The germline V and J ends were trimmed by 8 bases and 1 base, with 14 bases remaining between them. CDR3 length: 13 residues. The CDR3 DNA sequence: TGCAGCCTCGGGACGACAGGGAACACTGAAGCTTTCTTT. Translation gives CSLGTTGNTEAFF.

In the case of this clone: The sample carries other DNA sequences with the same CDR3. The V gene is TRBV18, the J gene TRBJ2-1; TRBD1 aligns across 11 bases. This CDR3 has 16 residues. The junction had 2 bases not matched to a gene; V was cut back by 0 bases and J by 4 bases. Germline V gene lookup returns CDR1 KGHSH and CDR2 LQKENI. The CDR3 spells CASSPPGTGGYNEQFF. The CDR3 DNA sequence: TGTGCCAGCTCACCACCCGGGACAGGGGGTTACAATGAGCAGTTCTTC.

V gene TRBV9 combines with J gene TRBJ2-3, with a weak D call TRBD2 (6 bases). The germline V gene encodes CDR1 SGDLS and CDR2 YYNGEE. The CDR3 covers 15 residues. With 3 bases removed from V and 1 base from J, the gap between germline ends came to 12 bases. The CDR3 nucleotides read TGTGCCAGCAGCGCCGGGACTTCTGGCACAGATACGCAGTATTTT. Translation gives CASSAGTSGTDTQYF.